This is a list of T cell receptor beta chains from one sample in a study of cytomegalovirus exposure and HLA in healthy donors. Profiling relied on immunoSEQ multiplex PCR, and the TCRdb table lists in-frame clones only, not all of them. The profile shows under 150,000 clones, 80% of them singletons. The sequenced sample was PBMCs. These receptors were obtained from a male donor in good health and CMV-seronegative. CDR3s include the opening cysteine and the closing phenylalanine or tryptophan.

CDR3 protein,V gene,J gene
CASSPPSSYNSPLHF,TRBV18,TRBJ1-6
CASSYGAGAYNEQFF,TRBV6-5,TRBJ2-1
CASSSVYEVNEQFF,TRBV7-9,TRBJ2-1
CASSLGSRYTF,TRBV19,TRBJ1-2
CASSRYRVGETQYF,TRBV5-5,TRBJ2-5
CASRPTVAFNEKLFF,TRBV28,TRBJ1-4
CASSQDLTSGGSSWFEQYF,TRBV4-1,TRBJ2-7
CASSTDSYGYTF,TRBV5-6,TRBJ1-2
CASSSSGTPNTEAFF,TRBV5-1,TRBJ1-1
CASRRSYEQYF,TRBV7-2,TRBJ2-7
CASSLGGQGTQNGYTF,TRBV7-2,TRBJ1-2
CASTPGGYGYTF,TRBV6-5,TRBJ1-2
CASSNGQFSALTNEKLFF,TRBV19,TRBJ1-4
CASSLRQGVGNTIYF,TRBV7-3,TRBJ1-3
CASSQVETGYGYTF,TRBV4-3,TRBJ1-2
CASSQTETTNEKLFF,TRBV4-1,TRBJ1-4
CASAVDGGGNTEAFF,TRBV5-1,TRBJ1-1
CASAGDFSYEQYF,TRBV25-1,TRBJ2-7
CASNPTGGLNTEAFF,TRBV19,TRBJ1-1
CASSQLAGGSTDTQYF,TRBV7-6,TRBJ2-3
CASSLDRGGNQPQHF,TRBV11-2,TRBJ1-5
CASSRGTGGNQPQHF,TRBV6-5,TRBJ1-5
CASSLDSGGYNEQFF,TRBV7-2,TRBJ2-1
CASSQRGATNTEAFF,TRBV6-1,TRBJ1-1
CAWTEQEAFF,TRBV30,TRBJ1-1
CASSLVEGALKTEAFF,TRBV5-1,TRBJ1-1
CSVLGPRVGNEQFF,TRBV29-1,TRBJ2-1
CAWSVTGGAYNEQFF,TRBV30,TRBJ2-1
CASSSRTGAGEQFF,TRBV5-1,TRBJ2-1
CASSVRQGRSMNTEAFF,TRBV19,TRBJ1-1
CASSQELYEAGGEGNSQYF,TRBV4-3,TRBJ2-4
CATSIDRGGQPQHF,TRBV15,TRBJ1-5
CASSIGGYYGYTF,TRBV19,TRBJ1-2
CASTDGVGGSYEQYF,TRBV6-1,TRBJ2-7
CASIRSRGSNQPQHF,TRBV5-1,TRBJ1-5
CASSRDCENTGELFF,TRBV21-1,TRBJ2-2
CASSPPKDGLNEQFF,TRBV23-1,TRBJ2-1
CASRFSFSYEQYF,TRBV7-2,TRBJ2-7
CASSPSRDRGQETQYF,TRBV7-2,TRBJ2-5
CAWSEDYRGGAEQYF,TRBV30,TRBJ2-7
CASSLSTGQGDYGYTF,TRBV7-2,TRBJ1-2
CASSRDRLGTEAFF,TRBV7-8,TRBJ1-1